The next 27 T cell receptor beta chains were all read from a single sample in a study of blood T cell repertoires in COVID-19. Sequencing used immunoSEQ multiplex PCR; TCRdb keeps in-frame clones, though not all of them. This table has roughly 87,000 clones, more than 70% appearing once. Sample: peripheral blood. The receptor set was obtained from a woman older than 75 with acute or convalescent COVID-19.

The chain carries TRBV3-1 (or the pseudogene TRBV3-2) and TRBJ2-3, with D perhaps matching TRBD2 (7 bases). Deletions cut 4 bases from V and 0 bases from J, with 14 bases between. This CDR3 is built from 16 residues. The germline V gene has CDR1 LGHDT and CDR2 YNNKEL (reference sequence). The DNA for the CDR3 is TGTGCCAGCAGCCGACGGAGGGGGGGGAGCACAGATACGCAGTATTTT. Amino acid sequence: CASSRRRGGSTDTQYF.

This sequence joins TRBV30 and TRBJ1-2, with TRBD1 matching over 8 bases. Looked up from germline, CDR1 is GTSNPN and CDR2 is SVGIG (reference sequence). The junction had 4 bases not matched to a gene; V was cut back by 4 bases and J by 0 bases. The CDR3 is made up of 14 amino acids. The CDR3 sequence is CAWTLTGANYGYTF. The CDR3 DNA sequence: TGTGCCTGGACTTTGACAGGGGCTAACTATGGCTACACCTTC.

This clone was seen a few times. The chain recombines TRBV19 with TRBJ1-2, with D unclear. Germline V gives CDR1 LNHDA, CDR2 SQIVND (reference sequence). The CDR3 has 14 amino acids. Trimming cost V 0 bases and J 3 bases, with 8 bases left between them. The CDR3 DNA reads as TGTGCCAGTAGTATAGACCACGGGGACTATGGCTACACCTTC. Translated: CASSIDHGDYGYTF.

This clone was recorded a few times. The rearrangement uses TRBV7-2 and TRBJ1-1, with D unresolved. The V and J ends lost 1 base and 0 bases respectively, with 6 bases between them. The germline V gene has CDR1 SGHTA and CDR2 FQGNSA. This CDR3 spans 14 amino acids. Here the CDR3 DNA reads TGTGCCAGCAGCTTAGACGAGATGAACACTGAAGCTTTCTTT. Translating gives CASSLDEMNTEAFF. Looking up the rest from reference TRBV7-2 and TRBJ1-1 gives the full variable domain: GAGVSQSPSNKVTEKGKDVELRCDPISGHTALYWYRQSLGQGLEFLIYFQGNSAPDKSGLPSDRFSAERTGGSVSTLTIQRTQQEDSAVYLCASSLDEMNTEAFFGQGTRLTVV.

V is TRBV9 and J is TRBJ2-7, with TRBD1 matching 7 bases. V lost 3 bases to trimming and J lost 9 bases; unmatched junction nucleotides: 6. The germline CDR1 and CDR2 sequences are SGDLS and YYNGEE. The CDR3 spans 12 residues. Here the CDR3 DNA reads TGTGCCAGCAGCGCGTCGACAGGGATGCAGTACTTC. It translates to CASSASTGMQYF.

The chain has TRBV2 and TRBJ2-7, with 7 positions matching TRBD1. This CDR3 is built from 14 residues. With 5 bases clipped from V and 1 base from J, the junction kept 5 bases outside the gene matches. Germline assignment: CDR1 SNHLY and CDR2 FYNNEI. CDR3 region: CASSPPGQSYEQYF. The CDR3 DNA follows: TGTGCCAGCAGTCCCCCGGGACAGTCCTACGAGCAGTACTTC.

The chain employs TRBV30 and TRBJ1-4; D unclear. V lost 0 bases and J lost 7, with 3 bases in between. The CDR3 has 11 amino acids. CDR1 is GTSNPN and CDR2 is SVGIG in the germline V gene (reference sequence). CDR3 coding DNA: TGTGCCTGGAGTGTACTTGAAAAACTGTTTTTT. Protein: CAWSVLEKLFF.

This clone was found once. V is TRBV6-2 or TRBV6-3 and J is TRBJ2-3; 10 nucleotides line up with TRBD2. V lost 2 bases, J lost 4 bases, and 9 bases stayed unmatched. CDR1 is MNHEY, CDR2 SVGEGT, per germline. This CDR3 spans 17 amino acids. The CDR3 loop reads CASSYRASGGHPDTQYF. CDR3 bases: TGTGCCAGCAGTTACCGGGCTAGCGGGGGCCACCCAGATACGCAGTATTTT.

The chain uses TRBV3-1 (or the pseudogene TRBV3-2) and TRBJ1-1; weak D call: TRBD1 (5 bases). The V end lost 1 base, the J end lost 7 bases, and 19 bases lay between the germline ends. CDR3 length: 16 amino acids. Germline V CDR1 and CDR2: LGHDT, YNNKEL (reference sequence). The CDR3: CASSQAEQGGGFEAFF. The CDR3, as DNA: TGTGCCAGCAGCCAAGCAGAGCAGGGAGGAGGGTTTGAAGCTTTCTTT.

Only one count was recorded for this clone. J is TRBJ1-1 and V is TRBV12-5; 7 nucleotides agree with TRBD1. With V trimmed by 1 base and J by 4 bases, 6 bases remained unmatched. Germline CDR1 and CDR2: LGHNT and FRNRAP. This CDR3 is 15 amino acids long. For the CDR3, the DNA is TGTGCTAGTGGTTTGGGTGGGACAGTTAGCACTGAAGCTTTCTTT. Its protein product is CASGLGGTVSTEAFF.

The rearrangement links TRBV6-5 to TRBJ1-1; D not certain. The CDR3 sequence is 14 residues long. Germline V CDR1 and CDR2: MNHEY, SVGAGI. Trimming took off 7 bases at V and 0 bases at J, with 12 bases between the two ends. The CDR3 DNA is TGTGCCAGCACCCGTGGGAGCCTGAACACTGAAGCTTTCTTT. Translation: CASTRGSLNTEAFF.

This clone was counted between two and nine times. The chain links TRBV19 to TRBJ1-5; no clear D. The CDR3 consists of 14 residues. V was trimmed by 3 bases and J by 7 bases, leaving 13 bases between them. Germline V gives CDR1 LNHDA, CDR2 SQIVND (reference sequence). CDR3 coding DNA: TGTGCCAGTAGTATTCGGCGGGTTGGCCAGCCCCAGCATTTT. It yields the protein CASSIRRVGQPQHF. Based on the CDR3 plus reference TRBV19 and TRBJ1-5, the full variable domain is DGGITQSPKYLFRKEGQNVTLSCEQNLNHDAMYWYRQDPGQGLRLIYYSQIVNDFQKGDIAEGYSVSREKKESFPLTVTSAQKNPTAFYLCASSIRRVGQPQHFGDGTRLSIL.

The chain joins TRBV7-9 to TRBJ2-3; 11 bases map to TRBD2. Germline-derived CDR1 and CDR2 are SEHNR and FQNEAQ (reference sequence). The CDR3 sequence is 16 residues long. V lost 4 bases and J lost 2; bases outside the gene matches: 5. The CDR3 region is CASSSRLAGLTDTQYF. The DNA of the CDR3 is TGTGCCAGCAGCTCACGACTAGCGGGGCTCACAGATACGCAGTATTTT.

The chain recombines TRBV11-3 with TRBJ2-7; D may be TRBD1 (6 bases). Per the germline V gene, CDR1 is SGHNT and CDR2 is YENEEA. Trimming removed 1 base from V and 7 bases from J, with 11 bases in between. The CDR3 is made up of 13 amino acids. The DNA for the CDR3 is TGTGCCAGCAGCTTAGGACAGGCGTGGGAGCAGTACTTC. Amino acid sequence: CASSLGQAWEQYF.

The V and J genes are TRBV5-1 and TRBJ1-2; D is uncertain. V was pared by 0 bases and J by 4 bases, with 13 bases between. The CDR3 length is 15 residues. CDR1 and CDR2 (germline): SGHRS, YFSETQ. The CDR3 region is CASSLDFGDSYGYTF. The CDR3 DNA reads as TGCGCCAGCAGCTTGGATTTCGGGGATTCCTATGGCTACACCTTC.

The genes are TRBV12-5 and TRBJ1-1, with 10 bases lining up with TRBD1. The CDR3 sequence is 15 residues long. The ends lost 5 bases at V and 4 bases at J; junction bases unmatched: 7. Germline assignment: CDR1 LGHNT and CDR2 FRNRAP. The CDR3 sequence: CASGPGTGETTEAFF. The CDR3 DNA follows: TGTGCTAGTGGTCCCGGGACAGGGGAGACCACTGAAGCTTTCTTT.

The V and J genes are TRBV5-6 and TRBJ1-3; no definite D call. The ends were cut back, 4 bases at V and 0 bases at J, with 14 bases in the middle. Germline assignment: CDR1 SGHDT and CDR2 YYEEEE. This CDR3 is 16 amino acids long. The CDR3 loop is CASSGGVPFSGNTIYF. As DNA, the CDR3 is TGTGCCAGCAGCGGCGGGGTCCCGTTCTCTGGAAACACCATATATTTT.

The V and J genes are TRBV5-1 and TRBJ2-1; TRBD2 agrees at 12 bases. This CDR3 comprises 17 residues. Germline values: CDR1 SGHRS, CDR2 YFSETQ. With V trimmed by 4 bases and J by 3 bases, 8 bases remained unmatched. The CDR3 DNA is TGCGCCAGCAGCCTAAAACTAGCGGGGGGATTCTACAATGAGCAGTTCTTC. Translated: CASSLKLAGGFYNEQFF.

The rearrangement uses TRBV5-4 and TRBJ2-3; no firm D call. The V gene lost 0 bases and the J gene lost 6 bases, with 8 bases spanning the gap. Germline assignment: CDR1 SGHNT and CDR2 YYREEE (reference sequence). CDR3 length: 13 residues. The CDR3 spells CASSLAGRDTQYF. CDR3 coding DNA: TGTGCCAGCAGCTTGGCAGGTCGGGATACGCAGTATTTT.

The V and J genes are TRBV7-9 and TRBJ1-1; 7 nucleotides agree with TRBD1. This CDR3 contains 13 residues. Trimming removed 6 bases from V and 7 bases from J; junction bases left unmatched: 8. Germline V gene lookup returns CDR1 SEHNR and CDR2 FQNEAQ (reference sequence). The DNA for the CDR3 is TGTGCCAGCAGGAATACAGGGGATGGTGAAGCTTTCTTT. Translation gives CASRNTGDGEAFF. The full variable domain, with the rest looked up from reference TRBV7-9 and TRBJ1-1, is DTGVSQNPRHKITKRGQNVTFRCDPISEHNRLYWYRQTLGQGPEFLTYFQNEAQLEKSRLLSDRFSAERPKGSFSTLEIQRTEQGDSAMYLCASRNTGDGEAFFGQGTRLTVV.

This rearrangement joins TRBV7-9 to TRBJ1-6; D gene ambiguous. V lost 5 bases and J 11 bases, leaving 13 bases between the germline ends. This CDR3 has 13 amino acids. CDR1 and CDR2 (germline): SEHNR, FQNEAQ (reference sequence). CDR3 nucleotides: TGTGCCAGCAGCGACTCTGTGCTTACACCCCTCCACTTT. It encodes CASSDSVLTPLHF. The full variable domain, in which reference TRBV7-9 and TRBJ1-6 provide the parts outside the CDR3, is DTGVSQNPRHKITKRGQNVTFRCDPISEHNRLYWYRQTLGQGPEFLTYFQNEAQLEKSRLLSDRFSAERPKGSFSTLEIQRTEQGDSAMYLCASSDSVLTPLHFGNGTRLTVT.

CDR3 in DNA: TGTGCCAGCAGCTTAGCGGGCCGGTCCTTGGACGAGCAGTACTTC. Its translation: CASSLAGRSLDEQYF. This chain links TRBV7-2 with TRBJ2-7; D remains ambiguous. With 0 bases removed from V and 5 bases from J, the gap between germline ends came to 14 bases. CDR1 SGHTA and CDR2 FQGNSA come from the germline V gene. The CDR3 runs to 15 residues.

A few counts support this clone. This chain links TRBV28 with TRBJ1-1, with a possible D match to TRBD1 (6 bases). Germline V gene sequence: CDR1 MDHEN, CDR2 SYDVKM. The CDR3 sequence is 14 residues long. Deletions cut 3 bases from V and 3 bases from J, with 11 bases between. The CDR3 region has the DNA TGTGCCAGCAGTTTCCCACAGGGATACACTGAAGCTTTCTTT. Amino acids: CASSFPQGYTEAFF.

This chain uses TRBV5-1 with TRBJ2-5, with D possibly TRBD2 on 5 matching bases. V lost 4 bases and J lost 5, with 21 bases in between. Germline values: CDR1 SGHRS, CDR2 YFSETQ. The CDR3 has 16 amino acids. The CDR3 region is CASSLASGPLGETQYF. The CDR3 coding sequence is TGCGCCAGCAGCCTGGCGAGCGGCCCTCTGGGGGAGACCCAGTACTTC.

Only a few counts were recorded for this clone. V gene TRBV7-9 combines with J gene TRBJ1-2, with D possibly matching TRBD1 (5 bases). The germline V and J ends were trimmed by 1 base and 4 bases, with 16 bases remaining between them. The germline V gene encodes CDR1 SEHNR and CDR2 FQNEAQ (reference sequence). The CDR3 is 16 residues long. The CDR3 region has the DNA TGTGCCAGCAGCTTAGGATTCGGGGGGAGCCCCTATGGCTACACCTTC. Encoded protein: CASSLGFGGSPYGYTF. Together with reference TRBV7-9 and TRBJ1-2, the CDR3 gives the full variable domain: DTGVSQNPRHKITKRGQNVTFRCDPISEHNRLYWYRQTLGQGPEFLTYFQNEAQLEKSRLLSDRFSAERPKGSFSTLEIQRTEQGDSAMYLCASSLGFGGSPYGYTFGSGTRLTVV.

The J gene is TRBJ1-1, the V gene TRBV29-1; the D is unclear. Per germline, CDR1 SQVTM and CDR2 ANQGSEA. V lost 4 bases and J lost 4, with 13 bases in between. The CDR3 covers 13 residues. The CDR3 here is CSVGTGLSTEAFF. The CDR3 DNA sequence: TGCAGCGTTGGTACGGGTCTTAGCACTGAAGCTTTCTTT.

V gene TRBV7-6 combines with J gene TRBJ2-1; D not resolved. V lost 1 base and J 4 bases, leaving 17 bases between the germline ends. Per germline, CDR1 SGHVS and CDR2 FNYEAQ. The CDR3 loop spans 17 amino acids. CDR3 sequence reads: CASSLGGATEGYNEQFF. CDR3 bases: TGTGCCAGCAGCTTAGGAGGTGCGACGGAAGGATACAATGAGCAGTTCTTC.